This section outlines one T cell receptor (beta chain) sequence together with its context. The sample is drawn from a study of blood T cell repertoires in COVID-19. Whole-study context: COVID-19 samples, acute and convalescent, were from the United States, Italy and Spain. Sample material is recorded as cDNA or gDNA derived from T cells, B-cell-depleted T cells, or PBMCs.

Patients in Seattle were enrolled during active infection, then followed longitudinally. The germline gives CDR1 SGHTA, CDR2 FQGNSA. There are 15 residues in the CDR3. V lost 1 base to trimming and J lost 7 bases, with 16 bases between them. Per the original methods: From reference gene primer amplification, estimates of nucleated cell counts were derived. Here immunoSEQ multiplex PCR was the method, and the copy in TCRdb shows in-frame clones only, minus some. The V and J calls and clone size are taken from that table; D and trimming were inferred from the DNA. The table shows 350,000 or so clones, with 70% to 90% occurring only once.

This rearrangement joins TRBV7-2 to TRBJ1-1; TRBD1 might be the D (6 bases). The sequenced sample consisted of peripheral blood. The source is a woman in her thirties with COVID-19, enrolled during active disease. CDR3 region: CASSLGQGSFGEAFF. The CDR3 DNA is TGTGCCAGCAGCTTAGGGCAGGGGAGCTTCGGTGAAGCTTTCTTT.